The 15 T cell receptor beta chains listed next were all sequenced from one sample in a study of response to subunit inactivated influenza vaccine. Using its own MiXCR run on the RT-PCR reads, TCRdb lists one record per CDR3 protein. Of about 620,000 distinct CDR3 sequences listed, about 11% are singletons. These same data were also listed under a study on T cells expressing NK-cell markers. That study adds: The cDNA for TCR beta came from 5'RACE template switching with UMIs.

The starting material was PBMCs from blood, obtained on the day of vaccination. Every receptor here comes from a man aged 50 to 59 who received an inactivated influenza vaccine.

The V gene is TRBV7-2, the J gene TRBJ2-7; 8 bases agree with TRBD2. V was pared by 6 bases and J by 6 bases, with 13 bases of the junction left unmatched. CDR1 is SGHTA, CDR2 FQGNSA, per germline. The CDR3 sequence is 15 residues long. The CDR3 nucleotides read TGTGCCAGCAGGCCCCTGGGGACTAGTCGGTCCGAGCAGTACTTC. Its translation: CASRPLGTSRSEQYF.

The genes are TRBV9 and TRBJ2-2; D is ambiguous. The CDR3 length is 13 residues. The V and J ends lost 0 bases and 4 bases respectively, with 4 bases between them. Per the germline V gene, CDR1 is SGDLS and CDR2 is YYNGEE. The CDR3 is CASSVVTTGELFF. The CDR3 nucleotides are TGTGCCAGCAGCGTAGTCACCACCGGGGAGCTGTTTTTT.

The rearrangement uses TRBV4-3 and TRBJ2-3; 7 nucleotides match TRBD2. The CDR3 is made up of 14 amino acids. V shed 1 base and J 4 bases; nucleotides not matched to a gene: 2. Germline V gene sequence: CDR1 LGHNA, CDR2 YSLEER. The CDR3 DNA is TGCGCCAGCAGCCAAGTGGGAGGGCCAGATACGCAGTATTTT. It codes for CASSQVGGPDTQYF.

In its sample, this clonotype was seen a few times. J is TRBJ1-4 and V is TRBV29-1; D is ambiguous. Trimming shortened V by 2 bases and J by 1 base, and 14 bases separated the two germline ends. CDR1 SQVTM and CDR2 ANQGSEA come from the germline V gene. The CDR3 has 16 residues. The CDR3 sequence: CSVETAGEGTNEKLFF. CDR3 DNA sequence: TGCAGCGTTGAAACTGCCGGGGAGGGAACTAATGAAAAACTGTTTTTT. The whole variable domain, remainder taken from reference TRBV29-1 and TRBJ1-4, is SAVISQKPSRDICQRGTSLTIQCQVDSQVTMMFWYRQQPGQSLTLIATANQGSEATYESGFVIDKFPISRPNLTFSTLTVSNMSPEDSSIYLCSVETAGEGTNEKLFFGSGTQLSVL.

This chain uses TRBV20-1 with TRBJ2-5, with TRBD1 matching over 10 bases. The CDR3 runs 16 residues. CDR1 is DFQATT and CDR2 is SNEGSKA in the germline V gene (reference sequence). The ends lost 3 bases at V and 5 bases at J; junction bases unmatched: 12. The DNA for the CDR3 is TGCAGTGCTAGGGGGCCCTCGGGACAGGGGCTCGAGACCCAGTACTTC. Protein sequence: CSARGPSGQGLETQYF.

This clonotype was counted many times. The chain joins TRBV12-3 or TRBV12-4 to TRBJ2-7, with D possibly TRBD2 on 5 matching bases. This CDR3 spans 16 amino acids. V lost 0 bases and J 4 bases, leaving 16 bases between the germline ends. DNA for the CDR3: TGTGCCAGCAGTTTAGCGAATCGGGCCCCGGGGTACGAGCAGTACTTC. This codes for CASSLANRAPGYEQYF.

The V and J genes are TRBV27 and TRBJ2-5; TRBD2 is a possible D gene (6 bases). The germline V and J ends were trimmed by 7 bases and 4 bases, with 16 bases remaining between them. From germline, CDR1 is MNHEY and CDR2 SMNVEV (reference sequence). This CDR3 has 14 residues. The CDR3 nucleotides are TGTGCCAGCAAACCCGTTGGAGGGTCAGAGACCCAGTACTTC. It is translated as CASKPVGGSETQYF.

CDR3 region: CASRSGNNYGYTF. Here the CDR3 DNA reads TGTGCCAGCAGGTCAGGGAATAACTATGGCTACACCTTC. The J gene is TRBJ1-2, the V gene TRBV12-3 or TRBV12-4, with a possible D match to TRBD1 (5 bases). V lost 6 bases and J lost 1, with 9 bases in between. The CDR3 covers 13 residues.

This clonotype was counted at least ten times. The chain carries TRBV20-1 and TRBJ2-4; 8 bases match TRBD2. CDR1 and CDR2 from the germline V gene are DFQATT and SNEGSKA (reference sequence). V trimming: 0 bases; J trimming: 3 bases; junction bases outside the gene matches: 7. CDR3 length: 16 amino acids. The chain's CDR3 is CSARDLVAGGKNIQYF. DNA for the CDR3: TGCAGTGCTAGAGATCTCGTTGCGGGAGGCAAAAACATTCAGTACTTC.

A few counts support this clonotype. V and J are TRBV5-1 and TRBJ1-6; D uncertain. V lost 0 bases, J lost 5 bases, and 12 bases lay in between. There are 16 residues in the CDR3. Germline-derived CDR1 and CDR2 are SGHRS and YFSETQ. The CDR3 region is CASSLESATNNSPLHF. Written as DNA, the CDR3 is TGCGCCAGCAGCTTGGAATCTGCTACTAATAATTCACCCCTCCACTTT.

In its sample, this clonotype was seen a few times. The J gene is TRBJ2-1, the V gene TRBV25-1, with D perhaps matching TRBD2 (6 bases). CDR1 MGHDK and CDR2 SYGVNS come from the germline V gene. The CDR3 is 12 amino acids. Trimming took 1 base from V and 8 from J, leaving 6 bases between them. The CDR3 bases are TGTGCCAGCAGTGAATGGGAGGATGAGCAGTTCTTC. It encodes CASSEWEDEQFF.

This clonotype has only a few counts. V usage is TRBV7-2 and J usage is TRBJ2-5, with TRBD1 matching over 8 bases. Trimming removed 4 bases from V and 5 bases from J; junction bases left unmatched: 6. Germline V gene sequence: CDR1 SGHTA, CDR2 FQGNSA. CDR3 length equals 14 residues. In DNA, the CDR3 is TGTGCCAGCAGCTCCCAGGGGGCGTTGGAGACCCAGTACTTC. This codes for CASSSQGALETQYF.

At least ten counts were recorded for this clonotype. This chain connects TRBV5-1 to TRBJ2-1; no definite D call. Between the trimmed V and J ends, which lost 2 bases and 0 bases, there was a span of 6 bases. The CDR3 contains 14 residues. CDR1 and CDR2 (germline): SGHRS, YFSETQ. CDR3 sequence reads: CASSFAPSYNEQFF. In DNA form, the CDR3 reads TGCGCCAGCAGCTTTGCCCCCTCCTACAATGAGCAGTTCTTC.

This clonotype was counted ten times or more. This chain uses TRBV29-1 with TRBJ2-1; 8 positions agree with TRBD2. From germline, CDR1 is SQVTM and CDR2 ANQGSEA. The ends lost 7 bases at V and 6 bases at J; junction bases unmatched: 14. The CDR3 contains 15 residues. CDR3 loop: CSALLGTSKGNEQFF. The CDR3 nucleotides are TGCAGCGCCCTTCTTGGGACTAGTAAGGGCAATGAGCAGTTCTTC.

This clonotype was seen a few times. V usage is TRBV27 and J usage is TRBJ2-6; D gene ambiguous. Trimming removed 3 bases at V and 2 bases at J, with 11 bases between. Germline CDR1 MNHEY, CDR2 SMNVEV (reference sequence). This CDR3 spans 16 amino acids. CDR3 in amino acids: CASSFIVGAGANVLTF. The CDR3, as DNA: TGTGCCAGCAGTTTTATTGTGGGCGCTGGGGCCAACGTCCTGACTTTC.